The 17 T cell receptor beta chains reported below all come from one sample, sequenced in a study of cytomegalovirus exposure and HLA in healthy donors. Primers for the PCR totalled 60 Vbeta and 13 Jbeta. Profiling relied on immunoSEQ multiplex PCR, and the TCRdb table lists in-frame clones only, not all of them. Of 130,000 or so clones in the sample, more than 70% were seen once. Sequenced material: PBMCs. These receptors were collected from a woman aged 55 to 70 in good health and CMV-seronegative.

The J gene is TRBJ2-3, the V gene TRBV7-3, with a tentative D call TRBD2 (5 bases). The CDR3 runs to 12 residues. The V gene's germline CDR1 is SGHTA and CDR2 FQGTGA. The V gene lost 5 bases and the J gene lost 8 bases, with 11 bases spanning the gap. CDR3 nucleotides: TGTGCCAGCAGCGACCCCCGGGGTACGCAGTATTTT. It is translated as CASSDPRGTQYF.

The V gene is TRBV9, the J gene TRBJ1-1; no clear D gene. V was clipped by 2 bases and J by 0 bases, with 5 bases between them. CDR1 SGDLS and CDR2 YYNGEE come from the germline V gene. The CDR3 loop spans 13 amino acids. This CDR3 reads CASSVVMNTEAFF. For the CDR3, the DNA is TGTGCCAGCAGCGTCGTAATGAACACTGAAGCTTTCTTT.

This clone came up a few times. This chain joins TRBV29-1 and TRBJ1-1; D possibly corresponds to TRBD1 (6 bases). This CDR3 has 16 residues. Germline V lookup: CDR1 SQVTM, CDR2 ANQGSEA. V lost 5 bases and J lost 1, with 20 bases in between. The CDR3 nucleotides read TGCAGCGTTACACCGGGACACGCGGAGTGGAACACTGAAGCTTTCTTT. Its translation is CSVTPGHAEWNTEAFF.

The chain carries TRBV27 and TRBJ1-2; D is perhaps TRBD1 (6 bases). There are 13 residues in the CDR3. V was trimmed by 8 bases and J by 4 bases, leaving 14 bases between them. CDR1 MNHEY and CDR2 SMNVEV come from the germline V gene (reference sequence). For the CDR3, the DNA is TGTGCCAGCGGGAGAGCAGGGGCCTATGGCTACACCTTC. Its protein product is CASGRAGAYGYTF.

This clone was seen only a few times. This chain joins TRBV6-1 and TRBJ2-6; D not resolved. Germline-derived CDR1 and CDR2 are MNHNS and SASEGT. V lost 4 bases to trimming and J lost 0 bases, with 10 bases between them. The length of the CDR3 is 16 residues. This chain's CDR3 is CASSGIVGSGANVLTF. CDR3 DNA sequence: TGTGCCAGCAGTGGCATCGTCGGCTCTGGGGCCAACGTCCTGACTTTC.

This chain joins TRBV7-2 and TRBJ2-5; 8 bases line up with TRBD2. Germline lookup yields CDR1 SGHTA and CDR2 FQGNSA. The CDR3 spans 14 residues. Unmatched junction bases numbered 11, after V lost 9 bases and J lost 5 bases. This CDR3 is CASGLGGAWETQYF. The CDR3 nucleotides are TGTGCCAGTGGGCTCGGGGGGGCTTGGGAGACCCAGTACTTC.

The J gene is TRBJ2-7, the V gene TRBV2; possibly TRBD1 for D (6 bases). CDR1 and CDR2 (germline): SNHLY, FYNNEI. V dropped 1 base and J dropped 6 bases, with 13 bases sitting between them. The CDR3 covers 14 residues. CDR3 protein: CASSEGGPPLEQYF. CDR3 in DNA: TGTGCCAGCAGTGAAGGGGGGCCCCCCCTCGAGCAGTACTTC.

This chain uses TRBV7-2 with TRBJ2-5, with a tentative D call TRBD2 (6 bases). Between the trimmed V and J ends, which lost 1 base and 1 base, there was a span of 10 bases. Germline-derived CDR1 and CDR2 are SGHTA and FQGNSA. The CDR3 is made up of 15 amino acids. The CDR3 loop is CASSLGGGPQETQYF. CDR3 in DNA: TGTGCCAGCAGCTTAGGAGGAGGGCCCCAAGAGACCCAGTACTTC.

This chain connects TRBV19 to TRBJ1-1; 10 bases are shared with TRBD1. The CDR3 is 16 amino acids. V trimming: 4 bases; J trimming: 3 bases; junction bases outside the gene matches: 8. Germline CDR1 and CDR2: LNHDA and SQIVND (reference sequence). The CDR3 sequence: CASSTRRTGGHTEAFF. Written as DNA, the CDR3 is TGTGCCAGTAGTACACGAAGGACAGGGGGACACACTGAAGCTTTCTTT.

The chain recombines TRBV4-1 with TRBJ2-7; TRBD2 is a possible D gene (5 bases). Between the trimmed V and J ends, which lost 0 bases and 2 bases, there was a span of 14 bases. The germline V gene encodes CDR1 MGHRA and CDR2 YSYEKL. The CDR3 extends over 16 amino acids. This CDR3 reads CASSQDAAEIAYEQYF. The CDR3 DNA sequence: TGCGCCAGCAGCCAAGATGCAGCGGAGATTGCCTACGAGCAGTACTTC.

This clone came up once. The V gene is TRBV6-1, the J gene TRBJ2-1, with D possibly TRBD2 on 6 matching bases. The germline CDR1 and CDR2 sequences are MNHNS and SASEGT. CDR3 length: 13 amino acids. With 8 bases removed from V and 8 bases from J, the gap between germline ends came to 16 bases. The CDR3 nucleotides are TGTGCCAGCGGAGGGGCCCCTTCCTATGAGCAGTTCTTC. Translation gives CASGGAPSYEQFF.

The genes are TRBV5-4 and TRBJ2-2; 8 bases line up with TRBD2. Germline V gene sequence: CDR1 SGHNT, CDR2 YYREEE (reference sequence). CDR3 length: 16 residues. V shed 3 bases and J 2 bases; nucleotides not matched to a gene: 6. CDR3 residues: CASSYGLARNTGELFF. The CDR3, as DNA: TGTGCCAGCAGCTACGGACTAGCTAGAAACACCGGGGAGCTGTTTTTT.

The chain is built from TRBV15 and TRBJ2-3, with a tentative D call TRBD2 (6 bases). The germline gives CDR1 LNHNV, CDR2 YYDKDF (reference sequence). CDR3 length: 15 amino acids. Trimming removed 0 bases from V and 10 bases from J, with 17 bases in between. CDR3 nucleotide sequence: TGTGCCACCAGCAGAGATCAGTGGAGGGCCGTGCCGCAGTATTTT. Translating gives CATSRDQWRAVPQYF.

This clone was counted between two and nine times. The chain uses TRBV5-1 and TRBJ2-1; 7 nucleotides match TRBD1. Germline CDR1 is SGHRS and CDR2 is YFSETQ. Germline trimming cut 0 bases from V and 7 bases from J; bases unmatched to any gene: 13. CDR3 length: 17 amino acids. CDR3 amino acids: CASSLANLARGQNEQFF. DNA for the CDR3: TGCGCCAGCAGCTTGGCCAACCTGGCGAGGGGGCAAAATGAGCAGTTCTTC.

The chain employs TRBV6-1 and TRBJ2-4; 7 nucleotides agree with TRBD2. Germline CDR1 is MNHNS and CDR2 is SASEGT. V trimming: 4 bases; J trimming: 7 bases; junction bases outside the gene matches: 7. This CDR3 is built from 14 residues. The CDR3 loop reads CASSAAGAGNIQYF. The CDR3 DNA reads TGTGCCAGCAGTGCGGCGGGAGCCGGGAACATTCAGTACTTC.

V and J are TRBV21-1 and TRBJ2-2; the table's D call, TRBD1, was not checked against the DNA. TRBV21-1 counts as a pseudogene. This CDR3 contains 14 residues. The CDR3 nucleotides read TGTGCCAGCAGCACCGGGACAGGGTACGGGGAGCTGTTTTTT. Translating gives CASSTGTGYGELFF.

V gene TRBV28 combines with J gene TRBJ1-5; D call uncertain. With 5 bases removed from V and 0 bases from J, the gap between germline ends came to 8 bases. CDR1 MDHEN and CDR2 SYDVKM come from the germline V gene. The CDR3 extends over 14 amino acids. This chain's CDR3 is CASSLVLSNQPQHF. The CDR3 nucleotides are TGTGCCAGCAGTCTAGTACTTAGCAATCAGCCCCAGCATTTT. Complete variable domain (other parts from reference TRBV28 and TRBJ1-5): DVKVTQSSRYLVKRTGEKVFLECVQDMDHENMFWYRQDPGLGLRLIYFSYDVKMKEKGDIPEGYSVSREKKERFSLILESASTNQTSMYLCASSLVLSNQPQHFGDGTRLSIL.